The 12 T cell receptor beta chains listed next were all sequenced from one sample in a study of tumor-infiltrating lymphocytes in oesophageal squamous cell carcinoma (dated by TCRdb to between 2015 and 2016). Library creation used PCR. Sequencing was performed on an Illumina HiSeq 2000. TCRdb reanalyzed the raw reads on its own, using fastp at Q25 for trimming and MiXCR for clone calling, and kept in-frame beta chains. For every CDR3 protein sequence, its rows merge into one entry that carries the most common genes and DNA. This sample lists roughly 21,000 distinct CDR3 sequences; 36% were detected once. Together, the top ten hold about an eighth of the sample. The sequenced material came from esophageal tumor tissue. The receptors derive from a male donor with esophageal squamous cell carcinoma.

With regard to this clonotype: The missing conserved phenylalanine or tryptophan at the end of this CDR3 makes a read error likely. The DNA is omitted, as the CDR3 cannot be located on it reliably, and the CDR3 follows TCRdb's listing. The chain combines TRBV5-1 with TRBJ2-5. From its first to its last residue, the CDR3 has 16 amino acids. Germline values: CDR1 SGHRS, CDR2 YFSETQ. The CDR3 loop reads CASSLGTEIYGYTFGS.

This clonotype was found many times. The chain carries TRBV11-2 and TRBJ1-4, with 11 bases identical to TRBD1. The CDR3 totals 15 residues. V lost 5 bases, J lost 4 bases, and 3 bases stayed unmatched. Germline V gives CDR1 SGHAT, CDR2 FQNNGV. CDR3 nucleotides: TGTGCCAGCAGCCCGGGACAGGGGGATAATGAAAAACTGTTTTTT. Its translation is CASSPGQGDNEKLFF. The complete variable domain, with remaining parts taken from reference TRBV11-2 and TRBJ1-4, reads EAGVAQSPRYKIIEKRQSVAFWCNPISGHATLYWYQQILGQGPKLLIQFQNNGVVDDSQLPKDRFSAERLKGVDSTLKIQPAKLEDSAVYLCASSPGQGDNEKLFFGSGTQLSVL.

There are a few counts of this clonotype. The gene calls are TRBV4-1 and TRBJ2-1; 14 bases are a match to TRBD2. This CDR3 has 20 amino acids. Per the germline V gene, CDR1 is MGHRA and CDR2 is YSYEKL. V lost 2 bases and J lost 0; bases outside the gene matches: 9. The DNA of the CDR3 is TGCGCCAGCAGCCAACCCGGGACTAGCGGGAGAGGGAGCTCCTACAATGAGCAGTTCTTC. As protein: CASSQPGTSGRGSSYNEQFF.

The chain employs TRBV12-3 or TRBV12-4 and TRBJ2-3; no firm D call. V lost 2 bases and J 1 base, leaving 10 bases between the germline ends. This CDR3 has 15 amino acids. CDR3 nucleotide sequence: TGTGCCAGCAGTTTACGCCGAACGGGCACAGATACGCAGTATTTT. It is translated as CASSLRRTGTDTQYF.

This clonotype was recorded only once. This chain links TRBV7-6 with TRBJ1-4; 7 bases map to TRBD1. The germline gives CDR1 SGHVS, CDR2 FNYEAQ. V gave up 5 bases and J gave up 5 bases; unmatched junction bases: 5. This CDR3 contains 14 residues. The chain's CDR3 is CASSPTDRNEKLFF. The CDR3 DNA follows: TGTGCCAGCAGCCCGACGGACAGGAATGAAAAACTGTTTTTT.

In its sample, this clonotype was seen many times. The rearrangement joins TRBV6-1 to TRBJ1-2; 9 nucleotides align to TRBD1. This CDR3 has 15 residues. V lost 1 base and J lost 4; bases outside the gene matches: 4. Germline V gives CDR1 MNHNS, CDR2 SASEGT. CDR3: CASSEGTGAPYGYTF. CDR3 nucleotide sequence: TGTGCCAGCAGTGAAGGGACAGGGGCCCCCTATGGCTACACCTTC.

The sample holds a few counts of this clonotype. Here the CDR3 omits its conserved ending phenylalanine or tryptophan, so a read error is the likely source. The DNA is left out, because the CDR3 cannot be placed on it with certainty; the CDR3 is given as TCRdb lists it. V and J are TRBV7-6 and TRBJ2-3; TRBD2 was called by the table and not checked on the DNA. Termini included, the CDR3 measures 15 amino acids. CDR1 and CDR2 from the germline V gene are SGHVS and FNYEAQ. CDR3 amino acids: CASSSALASEQYFGN.

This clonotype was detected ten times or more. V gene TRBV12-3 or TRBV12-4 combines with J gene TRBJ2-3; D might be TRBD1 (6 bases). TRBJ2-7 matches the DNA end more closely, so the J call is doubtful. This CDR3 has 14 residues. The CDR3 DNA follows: TGTGCCAGCAGTTTAGGGGGGCCGAGGGGCGAGCAGTACTTC. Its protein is CASSLGGPRGEQYF.

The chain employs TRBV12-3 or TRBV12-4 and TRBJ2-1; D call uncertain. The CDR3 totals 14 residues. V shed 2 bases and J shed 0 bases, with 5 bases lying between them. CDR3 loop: CASSLRSSYNEQFF. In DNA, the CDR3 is TGTGCCAGCAGTTTAAGGAGCTCCTACAATGAGCAGTTCTTC.

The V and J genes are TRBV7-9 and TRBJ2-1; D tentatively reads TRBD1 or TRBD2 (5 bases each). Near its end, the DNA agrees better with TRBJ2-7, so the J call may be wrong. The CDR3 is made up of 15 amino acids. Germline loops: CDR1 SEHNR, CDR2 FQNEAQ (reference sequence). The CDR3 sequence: CASSYSGTDSYEQYF. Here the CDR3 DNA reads TGTGCCAGCAGCTACTCCGGGACGGATTCCTACGAGCAGTACTTC.

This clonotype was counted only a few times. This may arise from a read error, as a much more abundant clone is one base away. The CDR3 bases are TGTGCCACCAGTGACCGAAACAATGAGCAGTACTTC. The encoded protein is CATSDRNNEQYF. This sequence joins TRBV24-1 and TRBJ2-7, with unresolved D. The CDR3 extends over 12 amino acids. The ends were cut back, 4 bases at V and 7 bases at J, with 10 bases in the middle. Germline V lookup: CDR1 KGHDR, CDR2 SFDVKD.

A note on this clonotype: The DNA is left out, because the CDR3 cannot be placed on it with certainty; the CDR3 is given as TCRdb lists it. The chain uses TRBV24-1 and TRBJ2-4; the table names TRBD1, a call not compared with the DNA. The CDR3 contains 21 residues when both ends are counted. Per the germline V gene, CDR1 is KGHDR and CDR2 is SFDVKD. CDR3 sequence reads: CATSDSLFGPGQPIGWLHLRF.